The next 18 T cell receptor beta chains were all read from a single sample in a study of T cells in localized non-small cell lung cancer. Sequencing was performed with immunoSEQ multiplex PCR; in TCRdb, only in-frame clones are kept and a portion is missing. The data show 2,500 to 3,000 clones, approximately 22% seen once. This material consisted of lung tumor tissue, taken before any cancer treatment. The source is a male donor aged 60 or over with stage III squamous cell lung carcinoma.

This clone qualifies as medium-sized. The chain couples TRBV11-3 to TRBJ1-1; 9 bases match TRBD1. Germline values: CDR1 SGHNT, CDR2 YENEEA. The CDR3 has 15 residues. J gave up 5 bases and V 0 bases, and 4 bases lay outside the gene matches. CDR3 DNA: TGTGCCAGCAGCTTAGAAACAGGGGGCACGACTGAAGCTTTCTTT. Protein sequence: CASSLETGGTTEAFF. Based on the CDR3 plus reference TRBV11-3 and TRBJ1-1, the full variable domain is EAGVVQSPRYKIIEKKQPVAFWCNPISGHNTLYWYLQNLGQGPELLIRYENEEAVDDSQLPKDRFSAERLKGVDSTLKIQPAELGDSAVYLCASSLETGGTTEAFFGQGTRLTVV.

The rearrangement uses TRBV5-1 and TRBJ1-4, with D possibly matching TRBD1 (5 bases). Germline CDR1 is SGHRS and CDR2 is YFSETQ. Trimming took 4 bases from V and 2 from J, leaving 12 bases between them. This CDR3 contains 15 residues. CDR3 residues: CASSQAGRTNEKLFF. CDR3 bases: TGCGCCAGCAGCCAAGCGGGGCGTACTAATGAAAAACTGTTTTTT.

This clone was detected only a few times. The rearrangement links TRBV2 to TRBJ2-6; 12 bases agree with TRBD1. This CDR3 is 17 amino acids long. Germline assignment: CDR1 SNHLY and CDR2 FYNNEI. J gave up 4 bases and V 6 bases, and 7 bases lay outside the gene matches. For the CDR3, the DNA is TGTGCCAGCAGAGCCGGGACAGGGGGCAACGGGGCCAACGTCCTGACTTTC. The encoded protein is CASRAGTGGNGANVLTF.

Here the CDR3 DNA reads TGTGCCAGCAGCTTGGGGGTACAGACAGGGGTCACCGGGGAGCTGTTTTTT. As protein: CASSLGVQTGVTGELFF. This chain uses TRBV11-3 with TRBJ2-2, with 8 bases matching TRBD1. With 3 bases clipped from V and 4 bases from J, the junction kept 10 bases outside the gene matches. This CDR3 region has 17 residues. Germline V gene data show CDR1 as SGHNT and CDR2 as YENEEA.

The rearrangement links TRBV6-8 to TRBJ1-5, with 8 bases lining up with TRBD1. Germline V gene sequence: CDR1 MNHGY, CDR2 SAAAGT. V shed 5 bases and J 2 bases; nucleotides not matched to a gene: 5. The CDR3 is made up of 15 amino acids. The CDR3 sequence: CASSGQGWGNQPQHF. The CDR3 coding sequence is TGTGCCAGCAGTGGACAGGGATGGGGCAATCAGCCCCAGCATTTT.

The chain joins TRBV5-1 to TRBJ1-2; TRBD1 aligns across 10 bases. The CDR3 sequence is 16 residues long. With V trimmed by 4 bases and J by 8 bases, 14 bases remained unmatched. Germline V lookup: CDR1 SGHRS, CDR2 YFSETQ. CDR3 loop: CASSRLTGGALDGYTF. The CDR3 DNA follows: TGCGCCAGCAGCCGACTGACAGGGGGCGCGTTGGACGGCTACACCTTC.

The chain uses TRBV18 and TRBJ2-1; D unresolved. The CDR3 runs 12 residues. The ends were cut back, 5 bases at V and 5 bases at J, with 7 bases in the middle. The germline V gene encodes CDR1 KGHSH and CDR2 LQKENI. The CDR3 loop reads CASSKGHNEQFF. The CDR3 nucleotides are TGTGCCAGCTCAAAAGGGCACAATGAGCAGTTCTTC. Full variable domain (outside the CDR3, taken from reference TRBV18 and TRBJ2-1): NAGVMQNPRHLVRRRGQEARLRCSPMKGHSHVYWYRQLPEEGLKFMVYLQKENIIDESGMPKERFSAEFPKEGPSILRIQQVVRGDSAAYFCASSKGHNEQFFGPGTRLTVL.

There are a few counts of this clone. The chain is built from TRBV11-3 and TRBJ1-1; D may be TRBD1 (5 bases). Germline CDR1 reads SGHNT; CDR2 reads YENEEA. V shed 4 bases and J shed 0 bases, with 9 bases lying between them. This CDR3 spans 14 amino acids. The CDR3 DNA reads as TGTGCCAGCAGCTGGGGGGAGTTGAACACTGAAGCTTTCTTT. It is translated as CASSWGELNTEAFF. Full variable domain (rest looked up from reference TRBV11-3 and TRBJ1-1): EAGVVQSPRYKIIEKKQPVAFWCNPISGHNTLYWYLQNLGQGPELLIRYENEEAVDDSQLPKDRFSAERLKGVDSTLKIQPAELGDSAVYLCASSWGELNTEAFFGQGTRLTVV.

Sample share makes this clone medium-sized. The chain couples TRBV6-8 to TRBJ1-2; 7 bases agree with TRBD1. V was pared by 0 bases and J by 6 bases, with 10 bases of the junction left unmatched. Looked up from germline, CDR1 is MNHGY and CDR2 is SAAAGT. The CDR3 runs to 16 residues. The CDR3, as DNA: TGTGCCAGCAGTTACTCCAGACAAGGGGGCGCAAATGGCTACACCTTC. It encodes CASSYSRQGGANGYTF.

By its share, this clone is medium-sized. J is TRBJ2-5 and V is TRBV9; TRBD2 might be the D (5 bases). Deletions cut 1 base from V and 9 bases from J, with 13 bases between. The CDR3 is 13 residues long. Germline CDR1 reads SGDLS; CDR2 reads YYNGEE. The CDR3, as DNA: TGTGCCAGCAGCGTAAGGAGTGACGGGGCCCAGTACTTC. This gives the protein CASSVRSDGAQYF.

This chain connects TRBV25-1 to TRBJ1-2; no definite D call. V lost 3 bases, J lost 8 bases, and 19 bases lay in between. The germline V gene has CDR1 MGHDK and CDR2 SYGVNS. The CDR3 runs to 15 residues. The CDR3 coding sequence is TGTGCCAGCAGTGACCCTTCATTGGTCGTGGGAGGCTACACCTTC. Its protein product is CASSDPSLVVGGYTF.

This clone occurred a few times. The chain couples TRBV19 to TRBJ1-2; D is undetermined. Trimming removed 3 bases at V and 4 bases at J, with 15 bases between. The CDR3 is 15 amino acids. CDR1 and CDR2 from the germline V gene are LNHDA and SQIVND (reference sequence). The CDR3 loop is CASSIRNSQAYGYTF. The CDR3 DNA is TGTGCCAGTAGTATCAGAAATAGTCAGGCCTATGGCTACACCTTC. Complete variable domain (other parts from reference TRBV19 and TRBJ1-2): DGGITQSPKYLFRKEGQNVTLSCEQNLNHDAMYWYRQDPGQGLRLIYYSQIVNDFQKGDIAEGYSVSREKKESFPLTVTSAQKNPTAFYLCASSIRNSQAYGYTFGSGTRLTVV.

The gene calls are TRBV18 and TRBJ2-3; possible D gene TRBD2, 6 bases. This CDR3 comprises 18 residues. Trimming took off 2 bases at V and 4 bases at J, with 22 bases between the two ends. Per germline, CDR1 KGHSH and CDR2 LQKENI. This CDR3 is CASSPSGGGIGGPDTQYF. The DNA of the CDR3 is TGTGCCAGCTCACCATCCGGAGGAGGGATCGGGGGACCAGATACGCAGTATTTT.

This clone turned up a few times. Here the CDR3 DNA reads TGTGCCTGGGGGACAGGCTCTGGAAACACCATATATTTT. Translating it yields CAWGTGSGNTIYF. The chain carries TRBV30 and TRBJ1-3; 8 bases are shared with TRBD1. The V gene end was trimmed by 5 bases and the J gene end by 0 bases; junction bases not matched to a gene: 0. Germline CDR1 is GTSNPN and CDR2 is SVGIG (reference sequence). There are 13 residues in the CDR3. The whole variable domain, remainder taken from reference TRBV30 and TRBJ1-3, is SQTIHQWPATLVQPVGSPLSLECTVEGTSNPNLYWYRQAAGRGLQLLFYSVGIGQISSEVPQNLSASRPQDRQFILSSKKLLLSDSGFYLCAWGTGSGNTIYFGEGSWLTVV.

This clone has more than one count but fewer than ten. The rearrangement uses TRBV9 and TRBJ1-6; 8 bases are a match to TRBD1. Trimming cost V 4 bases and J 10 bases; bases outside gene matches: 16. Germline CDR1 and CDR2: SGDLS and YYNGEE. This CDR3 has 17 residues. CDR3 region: CASSLLPLTGAQSPLHF. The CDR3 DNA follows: TGTGCCAGCAGCCTACTACCCTTGACAGGGGCCCAGTCACCCCTCCACTTT.

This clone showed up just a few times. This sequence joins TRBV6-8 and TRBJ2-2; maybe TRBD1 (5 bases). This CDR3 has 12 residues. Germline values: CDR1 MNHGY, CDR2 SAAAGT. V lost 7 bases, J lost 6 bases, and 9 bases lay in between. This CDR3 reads CASTTGPGELFF. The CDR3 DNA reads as TGTGCCAGCACCACAGGTCCCGGGGAGCTGTTTTTT.

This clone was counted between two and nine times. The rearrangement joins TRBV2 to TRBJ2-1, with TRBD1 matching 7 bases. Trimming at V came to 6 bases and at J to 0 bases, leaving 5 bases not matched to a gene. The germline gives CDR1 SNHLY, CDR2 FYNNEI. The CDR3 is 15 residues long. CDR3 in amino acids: CASSIAGGSYNEQFF. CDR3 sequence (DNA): TGTGCCAGCAGCATCGCAGGGGGCTCCTACAATGAGCAGTTCTTC.

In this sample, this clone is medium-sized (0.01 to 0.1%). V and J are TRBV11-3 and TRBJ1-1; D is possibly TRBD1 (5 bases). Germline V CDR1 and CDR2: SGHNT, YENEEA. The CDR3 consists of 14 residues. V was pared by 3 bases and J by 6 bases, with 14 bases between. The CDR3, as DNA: TGTGCCAGCAGCTTGGAGGGGTCAAGGGCTGAAGCTTTCTTT. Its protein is CASSLEGSRAEAFF.